This paragraph reports one T cell receptor beta chain. Germline V CDR1 and CDR2: LGHNA, YSLEER. The CDR3 has 15 amino acids. V shed 2 bases and J shed 3 bases, with 14 bases lying between them. This sample was included in a study of technical replicates of blood from several donors. The table came from immunoSEQ multiplex PCR; TCRdb's copy has only in-frame clones and leaves some out. Of about 81,000 clones in the sample, approximately 94% were seen once. The sequence was collected from a human donor in good health. V is TRBV4-3 and J is TRBJ2-7; a weak D match, TRBD2 (5 bases). Source material: T cells isolated from PBMCs. This chain's CDR3 is CASSQLAGLVYEQYF. In DNA form, the CDR3 reads TGCGCCAGCAGCCAATTGGCAGGACTGGTCTACGAGCAGTACTTC.